The T cell receptor (beta chain) under discussion was sequenced for a study of cytomegalovirus exposure and HLA in healthy donors. Whole-study findings and limits: A later analysis revealed that TCR association rates differed between HLA loci, peaking at DRB1 and bottoming out at HLA-C.

On this clone itself: Antigen specificity is unknown.

CDR1 and CDR2 (germline): SGHVS, FQNEAQ. The CDR3 runs 15 residues. The ends were cut back, 1 base at V and 1 base at J, with 10 bases in the middle. The PCR used 60 Vbeta and 13 Jbeta primers. Clones were sequenced by immunoSEQ multiplex PCR, and TCRdb holds only the in-frame ones, with some missing. The data contain about 120,000 clones, roughly four fifths of them singletons. The receptor comes from a middle-aged man in good health and CMV-seronegative. Sequencing input: PBMCs. The chain carries TRBV7-8 and TRBJ1-1; possible D gene TRBD1, 6 bases. CDR3 loop: CASSLEDSPNTEAFF. CDR3 nucleotides: TGTGCCAGCAGCTTAGAGGACAGCCCGAACACTGAAGCTTTCTTT.